This TCR beta chain was recorded in a study of shared clonotypes between healthy human individuals. V dropped 4 bases and J dropped 5; count of bases not matched to a gene: 3. The germline gives CDR1 SGHDN, CDR2 FVKESK. This CDR3 is 14 amino acids long. The data were produced by immunoSEQ multiplex PCR, yet TCRdb's version contains in-frame clones alone and is incomplete. The table records over 1.5 million clones, under 99% of them present only once. The chain links TRBV14 to TRBJ2-7; 12 positions match TRBD2. Sequenced: naive CD4+ T cells sorted from blood. As to subset: CD45RA+ positively selected. This TCR derives from a man in his thirties or forties in good health. This CDR3 is CASSPRLAGDEQYF. In nucleotides, the CDR3 is TGTGCCAGCAGCCCCAGACTAGCGGGAGACGAGCAGTACTTC. Complete variable domain (other parts from reference TRBV14 and TRBJ2-7): EAGVTQFPSHSVIEKGQTVTLRCDPISGHDNLYWYRRVMGKEIKFLLHFVKESKQDESGMPNNRFLAERTGGTYSTLKVQPAELEDSGVYFCASSPRLAGDEQYFGPGTRLTVT.